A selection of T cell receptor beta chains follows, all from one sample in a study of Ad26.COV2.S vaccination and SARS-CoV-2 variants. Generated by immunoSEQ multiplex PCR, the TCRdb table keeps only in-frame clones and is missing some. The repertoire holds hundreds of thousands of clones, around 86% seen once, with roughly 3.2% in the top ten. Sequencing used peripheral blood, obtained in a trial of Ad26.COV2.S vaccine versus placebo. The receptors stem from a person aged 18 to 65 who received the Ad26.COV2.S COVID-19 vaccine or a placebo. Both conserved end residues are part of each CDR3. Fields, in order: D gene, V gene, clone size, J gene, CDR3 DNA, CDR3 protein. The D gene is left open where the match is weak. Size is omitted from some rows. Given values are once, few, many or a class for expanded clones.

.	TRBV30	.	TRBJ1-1	TGTGCCTGGAGTGTAGACACTTTGAACACTGAAGCTTTCTTT	CAWSVDTLNTEAFF
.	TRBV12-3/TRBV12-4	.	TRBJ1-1	TGTGCCAGCAGTTACGGCCTTTATGAAGCTTTCTTT	CASSYGLYEAFF
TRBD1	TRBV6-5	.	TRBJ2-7	TGTGCCAGCAGGACAGGGGTCTACGAGCAGTACTTC	CASRTGVYEQYF
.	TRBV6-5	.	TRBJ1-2	TGTGCCAGCAGTTACGACATCGACCCCCCGCTTGATGGCTACACCTTC	CASSYDIDPPLDGYTF
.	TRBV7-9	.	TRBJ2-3	TGTGCCAGCAGCTTCAAGGGGCCCGGCACAGATACGCAGTATTTT	CASSFKGPGTDTQYF
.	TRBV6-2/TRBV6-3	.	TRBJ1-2	TGTGCCAGCAGTTACTCGACAGCTCCTAACTATGGCTACACCTTC	CASSYSTAPNYGYTF
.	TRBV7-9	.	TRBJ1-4	TGTGCCAGCAGCTTACGTCGAATTTCTAATGAAAAACTGTTTTTT	CASSLRRISNEKLFF
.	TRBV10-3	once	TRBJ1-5	TGTGCCATCAGTGAGTCGAGTCATCAGCCCCAGCATTTT	CAISESSHQPQHF
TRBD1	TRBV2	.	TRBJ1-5	TGTGCCAGCAGCATATCGGGACAGTGGAATCAGCCCCAGCATTTT	CASSISGQWNQPQHF
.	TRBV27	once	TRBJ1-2	TGTGCCAGCAGTTCCAGCACAGAGCTCTATGTTTCGGAGGGCTACACCTTC	CASSSSTELYVSEGYTF
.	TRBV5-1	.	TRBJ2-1	TGCGCCAGCAGCTTGGCCCCAGGGACCTACTACAATGAGCAGTTCTTC	CASSLAPGTYYNEQFF
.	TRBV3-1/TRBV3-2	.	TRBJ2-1	TGTGCCAGCAGCCAAGATACGGCTAGGACCAATGAGCAGTTCTTC	CASSQDTARTNEQFF
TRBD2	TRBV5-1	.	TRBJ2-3	TGCGCCAGCAGCTGGGGGGGAGATACGCAGTATTTT	CASSWGGDTQYF
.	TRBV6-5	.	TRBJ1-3	TGTGCCAGCAGTTACTCGGGGGGCCTCTCTGGAAACACCATATATTTT	CASSYSGGLSGNTIYF
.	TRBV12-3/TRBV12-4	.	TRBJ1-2	TGTGCCAGCAGACTGACAGGAGATGGCTACACCTTC	CASRLTGDGYTF
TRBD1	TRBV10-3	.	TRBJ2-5	TGTGCCACCACCCCGGGACAGGGGGTTCTCCAAGAGACCCAGTACTTC	CATTPGQGVLQETQYF
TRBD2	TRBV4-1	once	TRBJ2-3	TGCGCCAGCAGCCCTGGGACTAGCGGGAACACAGATACGCAGTATTTT	CASSPGTSGNTDTQYF
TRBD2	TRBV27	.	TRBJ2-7	TGTGCCAGCAGTTTAACTAGCGGGGGGGCCGTCGAGCAGTACTTC	CASSLTSGGAVEQYF
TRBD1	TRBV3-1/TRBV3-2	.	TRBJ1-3	TGTGCCAGCAGCCAGGGACAGTGCCATTTTAACGGAAACACCATATATTTT	CASSQGQCHFNGNTIYF
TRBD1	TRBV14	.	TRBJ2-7	TGTGCCAGCAGCGGGACAGGGTATAACGAGCAGTACTTC	CASSGTGYNEQYF
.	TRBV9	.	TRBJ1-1	TGTGCCAGCAGCGTAGTTGTCCCCGGCGCTGAAGCTTTCTTT	CASSVVVPGAEAFF
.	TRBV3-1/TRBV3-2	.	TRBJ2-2	TGTGCCAGCAGCCAAAACAGCTTTAACACCGGGGAGCTGTTTTTT	CASSQNSFNTGELFF
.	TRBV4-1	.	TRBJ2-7	TGCGCCAGCAGCCCCTCGGGGAACAGCTACTACGAGCAGTACTTC	CASSPSGNSYYEQYF